Shown below are 8 T cell receptor beta chains from a single sample sequenced in a study of T-cell reconstitution after alpha-beta-depleted transplantation in children. Study-wide findings and caveats: Approximately two months post-transplant, alpha-beta T cells reportedly originated from several hundred expanded graft clones.

Antigens of these TCRs are unknown. Unique molecular identifiers were incorporated into the prepared TCRbeta library. TCRdb reanalysed the PCR reads using MiXCR and keeps one entry per CDR3 protein. The data contain about 32,000 distinct CDR3 sequences, nearly 6.5% of them singletons. The specimen was peripheral blood, collected 60 days after TCRalphabeta/CD19-depleted stem cell transplant. These receptors were obtained from a child less than two years old who had a stem cell transplant for acute myeloid leukemia, so the T cells may come from the graft donor.

This clonotype was counted at least ten times. CDR3 sequence: CASSLTAGASYEQYF. The CDR3 DNA reads TGTGCCAGCAGCTTAACCGCGGGAGCTAGCTACGAGCAGTACTTC. V and J are TRBV7-3 and TRBJ2-7; 7 positions match TRBD2. Germline values: CDR1 SGHTA, CDR2 FQGTGA. V gave up 0 bases and J gave up 3 bases; unmatched junction bases: 5. This CDR3 is built from 15 residues.

This clonotype showed up many times. The V and J genes are TRBV20-1 and TRBJ2-1, with D possibly matching TRBD2 (6 bases). CDR1 is DFQATT, CDR2 SNEGSKA, per germline (reference sequence). This CDR3 has 16 residues. Trimming shortened V by 0 bases and J by 5 bases, and 17 bases separated the two germline ends. CDR3 nucleotides: TGCAGTGCTAGAGATTGGGACTCCCCACCCGACAATGAGCAGTTCTTC. This gives the protein CSARDWDSPPDNEQFF.

In nucleotides, the CDR3 is TGTGCCAGCAGCTTAGGACAGGGGGAAGATGGCTACACCTTC. This gives the protein CASSLGQGEDGYTF. The chain carries TRBV7-9 and TRBJ1-2; 9 bases fit TRBD1. Germline values: CDR1 SEHNR, CDR2 FQNEAQ (reference sequence). CDR3 size: 14 residues. Trimming took 1 base from V and 6 from J; bases not matched to a gene: 3.

There are many counts of this clonotype. V usage is TRBV4-3 and J usage is TRBJ2-7; 9 bases match TRBD2. The germline gives CDR1 LGHNA, CDR2 YSLEER. Trimming took 0 bases from V and 3 from J; bases not matched to a gene: 9. This CDR3 spans 17 amino acids. CDR3 DNA sequence: TGCGCCAGCAGCCAAGACGCCAGCGGGAGGCTTAGCTACGAGCAGTACTTC. Amino acid sequence: CASSQDASGRLSYEQYF.

The sample holds a few counts of this clonotype. The chain has TRBV20-1 and TRBJ2-7; 8 bases map to TRBD1. The CDR3 runs 13 residues. Per germline, CDR1 DFQATT and CDR2 SNEGSKA (reference sequence). Unmatched junction bases numbered 10, after V lost 8 bases and J lost 4 bases. CDR3 residues: CSSNQGAPYEQYF. The CDR3 DNA reads as TGCAGTTCCAACCAGGGGGCCCCGTACGAGCAGTACTTC.

This clonotype was detected a few times. This chain uses TRBV29-1 with TRBJ2-7, with TRBD1 matching 8 bases. V was pared by 7 bases and J by 5 bases, with 7 bases of the junction left unmatched. The germline V gene has CDR1 SQVTM and CDR2 ANQGSEA. This CDR3 is 12 amino acids long. CDR3 protein: CSGTGKEDEQYF. The CDR3 DNA reads as TGCAGCGGGACAGGGAAAGAGGACGAGCAGTACTTC.

This clonotype was counted ten times or more. The chain couples TRBV29-1 to TRBJ1-2, with 8 nucleotides matching TRBD1. The V and J ends lost 6 bases and 6 bases, in that order; junction bases with no gene match: 6. The CDR3 contains 12 residues. Germline values: CDR1 SQVTM, CDR2 ANQGSEA. CDR3 protein: CSVDQGAHGYTF. CDR3 DNA: TGCAGCGTGGATCAGGGGGCGCATGGCTACACCTTC.

In its sample, this clonotype was seen many times. The chain joins TRBV29-1 to TRBJ1-5; D unresolved. V lost 1 base to trimming and J lost 1 base, with 5 bases between them. The CDR3 is made up of 13 amino acids. CDR1 SQVTM and CDR2 ANQGSEA come from the germline V gene. CDR3 sequence: CSVEVGSNQPQHF. In DNA form, the CDR3 reads TGCAGCGTTGAAGTGGGGAGCAATCAGCCCCAGCATTTT.